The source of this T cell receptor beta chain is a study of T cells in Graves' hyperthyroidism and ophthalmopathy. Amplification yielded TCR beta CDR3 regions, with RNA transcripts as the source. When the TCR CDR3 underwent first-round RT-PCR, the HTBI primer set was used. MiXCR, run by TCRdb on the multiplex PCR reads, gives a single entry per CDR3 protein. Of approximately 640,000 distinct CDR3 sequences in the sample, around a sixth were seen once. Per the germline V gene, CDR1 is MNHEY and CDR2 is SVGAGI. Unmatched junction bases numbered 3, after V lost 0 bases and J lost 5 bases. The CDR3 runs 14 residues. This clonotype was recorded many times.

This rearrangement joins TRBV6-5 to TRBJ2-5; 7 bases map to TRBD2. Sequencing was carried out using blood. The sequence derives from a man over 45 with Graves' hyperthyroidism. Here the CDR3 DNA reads TGTGCCAGCAGTTACTCCGCAGCGGGGGAGACCCAGTACTTC. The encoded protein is CASSYSAAGETQYF.